Listed below are T cell receptor beta chains from one sample, sequenced in a study of human T cells and chemical hapten exposure. One entry per CDR3 protein, called by TCRdb with MiXCR from the RACE reads. The repertoire holds roughly 30,000 distinct CDR3 sequences, 6% to 7.5% seen once, with 9.9% in the top ten. Sequenced sample: whole blood. The receptors shown here come from a human donor in good health. Some clones in this sample may be carry-over from other donors' samples. CDR3s include the opening cysteine and the closing phenylalanine or tryptophan. Fields, in order: D gene, V gene, clone size, CDR3 protein. The D gene is left open where the match is weak. Where a row states a size, it is once, few, many or the class of an expanded clone; other rows omit it.

>.|TRBV30|many
CAWSYREGYEQYF
>TRBD2|TRBV2|many
CASSGLAGMNEQFF
>.|TRBV6-5|few
CASSEDATGASGANVLTF
>TRBD2|TRBV5-1|.
CASSPLVTSGSGTGELFF
>TRBD1|TRBV18|many
CASSPGQGDYGYTF
>.|TRBV4-3|.
CASSQKDGYSYEQYF
>TRBD1|TRBV14|.
CASSQARGQGNYGYTF
>.|TRBV12-3/TRBV12-4|.
CASSLASQSNEQFF
>.|TRBV12-3/TRBV12-4|.
CASTPGGNGNTIYF
>.|TRBV2|many
CASSGTAQPQHF
>.|TRBV20-1|many
CSAIAGANVLTF
>.|TRBV20-1|.
CSAPPTGTDTQHF
>TRBD1|TRBV27|many
CASRRTGGRVDTQYF
>.|TRBV6-1|many
CASRKGVQGLAKNIQYF
>.|TRBV19|many
CASRQLHTEAFF